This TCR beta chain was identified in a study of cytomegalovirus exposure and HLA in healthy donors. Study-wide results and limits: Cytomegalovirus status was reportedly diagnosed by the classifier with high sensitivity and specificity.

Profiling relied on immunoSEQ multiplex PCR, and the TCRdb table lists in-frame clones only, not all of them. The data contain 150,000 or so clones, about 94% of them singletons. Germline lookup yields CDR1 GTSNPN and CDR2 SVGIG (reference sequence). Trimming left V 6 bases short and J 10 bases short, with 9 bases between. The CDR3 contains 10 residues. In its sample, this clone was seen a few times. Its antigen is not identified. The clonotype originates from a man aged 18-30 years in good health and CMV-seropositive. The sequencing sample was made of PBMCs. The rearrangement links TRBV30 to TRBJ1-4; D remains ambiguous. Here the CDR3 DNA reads TGTGCCTGCCAGGTTGGAAAACTGTTTTTT. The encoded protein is CACQVGKLFF.